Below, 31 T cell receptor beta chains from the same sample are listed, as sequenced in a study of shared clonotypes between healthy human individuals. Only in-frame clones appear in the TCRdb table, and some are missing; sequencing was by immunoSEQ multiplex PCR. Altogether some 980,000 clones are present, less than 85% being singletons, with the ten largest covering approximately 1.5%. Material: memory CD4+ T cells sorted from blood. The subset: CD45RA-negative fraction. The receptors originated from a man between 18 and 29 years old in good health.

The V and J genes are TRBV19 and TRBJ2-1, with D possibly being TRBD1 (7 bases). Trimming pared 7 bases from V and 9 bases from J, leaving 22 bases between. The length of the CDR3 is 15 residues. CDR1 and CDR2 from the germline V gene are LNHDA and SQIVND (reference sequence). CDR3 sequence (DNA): TGTGCCAGTACCCTACGCGGGACAGAGGGAGGTGAGCAGTTCTTC. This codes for CASTLRGTEGGEQFF.

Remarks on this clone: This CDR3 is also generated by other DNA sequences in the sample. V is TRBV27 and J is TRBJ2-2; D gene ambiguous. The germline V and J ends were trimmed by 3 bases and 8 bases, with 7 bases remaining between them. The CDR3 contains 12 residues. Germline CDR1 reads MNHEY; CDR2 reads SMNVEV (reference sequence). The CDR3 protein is CASSFAQGELFF. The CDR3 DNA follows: TGTGCCAGCAGTTTCGCCCAAGGGGAGCTGTTTTTT.

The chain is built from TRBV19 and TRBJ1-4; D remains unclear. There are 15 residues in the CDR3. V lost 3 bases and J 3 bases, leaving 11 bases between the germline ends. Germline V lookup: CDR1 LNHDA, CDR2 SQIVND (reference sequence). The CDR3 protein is CASSIPSPANEKLFF. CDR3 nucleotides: TGTGCCAGTAGTATTCCCAGCCCGGCTAATGAAAAACTGTTTTTT.

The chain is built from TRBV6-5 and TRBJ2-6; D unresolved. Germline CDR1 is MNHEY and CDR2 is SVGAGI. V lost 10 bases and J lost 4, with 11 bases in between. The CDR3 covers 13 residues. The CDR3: CATQESGANVLTF. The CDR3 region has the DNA TGTGCCACTCAGGAATCCGGGGCCAACGTCCTGACTTTC.

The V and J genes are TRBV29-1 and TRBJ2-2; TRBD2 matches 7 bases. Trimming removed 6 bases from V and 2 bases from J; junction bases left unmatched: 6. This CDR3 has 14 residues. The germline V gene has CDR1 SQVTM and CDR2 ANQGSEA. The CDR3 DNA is TGCAGCGTCTACGGACTAGAAAACACCGGGGAGCTGTTTTTT. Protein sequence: CSVYGLENTGELFF.

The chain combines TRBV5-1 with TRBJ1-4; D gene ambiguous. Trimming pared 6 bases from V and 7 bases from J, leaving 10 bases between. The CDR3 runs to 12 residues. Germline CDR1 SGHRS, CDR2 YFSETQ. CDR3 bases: TGCGCCAGCACCTTACGCGGTGAAAAACTGTTTTTT. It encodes CASTLRGEKLFF.

CDR3 residues: CASSLDPGQGSIQYF. CDR3 sequence (DNA): TGCGCCAGCAGCTTGGATCCGGGACAGGGGAGCATTCAGTACTTC. The chain employs TRBV5-1 and TRBJ2-4; 10 nucleotides align to TRBD1. Germline assignment: CDR1 SGHRS and CDR2 YFSETQ. The CDR3 spans 15 residues. The trim removed 0 bases at V and 9 bases at J, leaving 6 bases unmatched.

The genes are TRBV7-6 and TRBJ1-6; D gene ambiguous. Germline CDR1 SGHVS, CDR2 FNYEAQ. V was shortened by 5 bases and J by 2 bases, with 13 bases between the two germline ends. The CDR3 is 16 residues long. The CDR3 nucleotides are TGTGCCAGCAGCACAACAGAAGCAGCCTATAATTCACCCCTCCACTTT. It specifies CASSTTEAAYNSPLHF.

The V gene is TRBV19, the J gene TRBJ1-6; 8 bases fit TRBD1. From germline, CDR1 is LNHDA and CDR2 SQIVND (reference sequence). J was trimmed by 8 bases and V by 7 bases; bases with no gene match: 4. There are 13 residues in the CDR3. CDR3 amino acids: CASMAGGDSPLHF. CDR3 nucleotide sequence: TGTGCCAGTATGGCAGGGGGCGATTCACCCCTCCACTTT.

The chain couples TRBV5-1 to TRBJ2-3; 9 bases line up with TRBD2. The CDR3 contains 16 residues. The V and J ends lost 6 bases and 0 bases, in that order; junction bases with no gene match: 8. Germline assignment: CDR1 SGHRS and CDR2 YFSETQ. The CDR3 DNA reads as TGCGCCAGCACCTCTCGAGCGGGGGGTAGCACAGATACGCAGTATTTT. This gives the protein CASTSRAGGSTDTQYF.

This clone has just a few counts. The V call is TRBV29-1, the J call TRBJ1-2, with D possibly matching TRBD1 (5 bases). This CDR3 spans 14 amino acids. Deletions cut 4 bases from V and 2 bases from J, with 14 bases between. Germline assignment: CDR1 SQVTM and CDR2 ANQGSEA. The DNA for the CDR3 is TGCAGCGTTGTTCAATCAGGGACCAACTATGGCTACACCTTC. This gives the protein CSVVQSGTNYGYTF.

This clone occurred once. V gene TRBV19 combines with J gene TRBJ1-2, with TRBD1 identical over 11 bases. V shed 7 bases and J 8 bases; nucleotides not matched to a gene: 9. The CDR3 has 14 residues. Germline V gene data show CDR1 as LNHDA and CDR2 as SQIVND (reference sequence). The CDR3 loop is CASNNRDRGLGYTF. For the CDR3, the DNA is TGTGCCAGTAACAACCGGGACAGGGGGTTAGGCTACACCTTC.

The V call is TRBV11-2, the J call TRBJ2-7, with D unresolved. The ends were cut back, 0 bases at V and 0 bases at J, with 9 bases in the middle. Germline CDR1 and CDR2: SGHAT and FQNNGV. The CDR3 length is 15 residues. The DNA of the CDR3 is TGTGCCAGCAGCTTAGACAGCCACGGCTCCTACGAGCAGTACTTC. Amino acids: CASSLDSHGSYEQYF. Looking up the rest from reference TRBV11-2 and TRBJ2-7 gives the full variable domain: EAGVAQSPRYKIIEKRQSVAFWCNPISGHATLYWYQQILGQGPKLLIQFQNNGVVDDSQLPKDRFSAERLKGVDSTLKIQPAKLEDSAVYLCASSLDSHGSYEQYFGPGTRLTVT.

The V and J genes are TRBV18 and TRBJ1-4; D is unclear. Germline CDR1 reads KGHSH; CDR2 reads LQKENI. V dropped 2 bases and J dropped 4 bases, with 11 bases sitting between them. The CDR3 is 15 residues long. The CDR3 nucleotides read TGTGCCAGCTCACCAGGACTGGGCCTTAATGAAAAACTGTTTTTT. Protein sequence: CASSPGLGLNEKLFF.

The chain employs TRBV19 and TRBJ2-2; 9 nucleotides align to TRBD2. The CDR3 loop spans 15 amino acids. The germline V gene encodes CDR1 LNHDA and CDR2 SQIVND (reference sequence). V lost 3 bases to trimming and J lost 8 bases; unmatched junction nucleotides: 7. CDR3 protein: CASSMKAGLAGELFF. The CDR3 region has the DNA TGTGCCAGTAGTATGAAGGCCGGACTAGCGGGGGAGCTGTTTTTT.

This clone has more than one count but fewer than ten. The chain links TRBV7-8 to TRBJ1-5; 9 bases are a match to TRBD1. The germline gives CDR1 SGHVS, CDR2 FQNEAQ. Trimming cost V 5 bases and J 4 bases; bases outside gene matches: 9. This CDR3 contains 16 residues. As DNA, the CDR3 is TGTGCCAGCAGCGGACGGGGACAGGGCCCAAATCAGCCCCAGCATTTT. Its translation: CASSGRGQGPNQPQHF.

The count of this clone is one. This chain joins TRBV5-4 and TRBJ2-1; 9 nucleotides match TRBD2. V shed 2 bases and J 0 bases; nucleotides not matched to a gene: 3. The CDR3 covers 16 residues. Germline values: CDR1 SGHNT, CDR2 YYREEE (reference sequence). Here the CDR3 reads CASSLGSGGSYNEQFF. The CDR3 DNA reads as TGTGCCAGCAGCTTAGGTAGCGGGGGCTCCTACAATGAGCAGTTCTTC.

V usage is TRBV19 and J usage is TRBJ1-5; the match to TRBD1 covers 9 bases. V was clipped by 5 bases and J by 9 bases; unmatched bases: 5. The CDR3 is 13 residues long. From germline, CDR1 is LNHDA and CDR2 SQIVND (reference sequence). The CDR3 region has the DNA TGTGCCAGTAGTTTGGGACAGGGTCTGCCCCAGCATTTT. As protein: CASSLGQGLPQHF.

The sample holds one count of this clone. CDR3 protein: CAWSLRGTDTQYF. In nucleotides, the CDR3 is TGTGCCTGGAGTTTGAGGGGCACAGATACGCAGTATTTT. The gene calls are TRBV30 and TRBJ2-3; a possible D gene is TRBD2 (5 bases). The CDR3 is made up of 13 amino acids. CDR1 is GTSNPN and CDR2 is SVGIG in the germline V gene (reference sequence). Between the trimmed V and J ends, which lost 2 bases and 1 base, there was a span of 7 bases. The variable domain in full, completed from reference TRBV30 and TRBJ2-3, reads SQTIHQWPATLVQPVGSPLSLECTVEGTSNPNLYWYRQAAGRGLQLLFYSVGIGQISSEVPQNLSASRPQDRQFILSSKKLLLSDSGFYLCAWSLRGTDTQYFGPGTRLTVL.

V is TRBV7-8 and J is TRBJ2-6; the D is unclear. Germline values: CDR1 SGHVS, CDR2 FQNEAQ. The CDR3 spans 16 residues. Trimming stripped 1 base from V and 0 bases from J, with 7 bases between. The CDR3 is CASSLVGYSGANVLTF. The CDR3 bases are TGTGCCAGCAGCTTAGTTGGATACTCTGGGGCCAACGTCCTGACTTTC.

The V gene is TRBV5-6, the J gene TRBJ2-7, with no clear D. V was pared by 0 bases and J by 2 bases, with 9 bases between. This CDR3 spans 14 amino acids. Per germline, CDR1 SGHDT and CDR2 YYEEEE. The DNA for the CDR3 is TGTGCCAGCAGCTTGGGGGAAAGACCCTACGAGCAGTACTTC. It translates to CASSLGERPYEQYF.

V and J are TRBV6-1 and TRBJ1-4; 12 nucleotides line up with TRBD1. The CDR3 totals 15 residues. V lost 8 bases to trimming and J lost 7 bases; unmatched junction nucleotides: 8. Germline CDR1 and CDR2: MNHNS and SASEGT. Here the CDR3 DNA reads TGTGCCAGCTCCGGGACAGGGGGCGGTACTGAAAAACTGTTTTTT. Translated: CASSGTGGGTEKLFF.

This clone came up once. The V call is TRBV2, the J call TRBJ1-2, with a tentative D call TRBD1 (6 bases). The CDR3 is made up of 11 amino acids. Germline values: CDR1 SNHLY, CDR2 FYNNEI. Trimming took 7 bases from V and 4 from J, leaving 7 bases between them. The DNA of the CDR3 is TGTGCCAGCAACAGGGTCTATGGCTACACCTTC. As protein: CASNRVYGYTF.

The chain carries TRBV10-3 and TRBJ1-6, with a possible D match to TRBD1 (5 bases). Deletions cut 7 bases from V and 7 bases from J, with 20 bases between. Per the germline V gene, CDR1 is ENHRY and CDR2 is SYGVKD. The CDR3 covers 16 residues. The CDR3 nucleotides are TGTGCCATCATCAAAACCCCTGGCGGGGGGAATTCACCCCTCCACTTT. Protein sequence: CAIIKTPGGGNSPLHF.

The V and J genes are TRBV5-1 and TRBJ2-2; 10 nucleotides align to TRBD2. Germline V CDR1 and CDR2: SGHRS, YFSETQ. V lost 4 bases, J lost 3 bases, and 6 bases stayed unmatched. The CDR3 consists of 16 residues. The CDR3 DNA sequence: TGCGCCAGCAGCAAAGAGACTAGCGGGCACACCGGGGAGCTGTTTTTT. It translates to CASSKETSGHTGELFF.

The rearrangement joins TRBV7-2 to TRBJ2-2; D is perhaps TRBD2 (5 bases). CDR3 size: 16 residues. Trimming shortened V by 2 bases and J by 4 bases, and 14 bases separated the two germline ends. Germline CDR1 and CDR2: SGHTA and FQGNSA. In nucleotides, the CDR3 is TGTGCCAGCAGCTTAAAACGCGGGCCGAGCACCGGGGAGCTGTTTTTT. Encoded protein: CASSLKRGPSTGELFF.

CDR3 coding DNA: TGTGCCAGCAGCTTGGATATAGCTAGCGGCTACGAGCAGTACTTC. Translated: CASSLDIASGYEQYF. This chain uses TRBV5-5 with TRBJ2-7, with 7 bases fitting TRBD2. Losses at the gene ends were 0 bases for V and 3 bases for J; bases not matched to a gene: 6. Germline V lookup: CDR1 SGHKS, CDR2 YYEKEE (reference sequence). This CDR3 contains 15 residues.

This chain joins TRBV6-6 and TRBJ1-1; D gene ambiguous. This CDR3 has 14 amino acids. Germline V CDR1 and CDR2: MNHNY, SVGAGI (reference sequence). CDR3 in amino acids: CAVKVSPQDTEAFF. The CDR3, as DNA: TGTGCAGTCAAGGTGTCGCCCCAGGACACTGAAGCTTTCTTT.

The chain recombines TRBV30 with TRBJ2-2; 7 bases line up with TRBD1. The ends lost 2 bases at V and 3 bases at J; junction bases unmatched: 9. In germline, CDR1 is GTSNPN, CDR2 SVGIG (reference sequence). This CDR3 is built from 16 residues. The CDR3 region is CAWSLSPTGHTGELFF. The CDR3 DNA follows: TGTGCCTGGAGTCTTTCTCCGACAGGGCACACCGGGGAGCTGTTTTTT. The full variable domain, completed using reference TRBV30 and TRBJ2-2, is SQTIHQWPATLVQPVGSPLSLECTVEGTSNPNLYWYRQAAGRGLQLLFYSVGIGQISSEVPQNLSASRPQDRQFILSSKKLLLSDSGFYLCAWSLSPTGHTGELFFGEGSRLTVL.

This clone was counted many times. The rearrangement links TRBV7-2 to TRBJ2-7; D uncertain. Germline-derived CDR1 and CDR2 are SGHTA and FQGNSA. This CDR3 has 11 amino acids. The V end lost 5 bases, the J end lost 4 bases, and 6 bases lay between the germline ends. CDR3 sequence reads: CASSEKYEQYF. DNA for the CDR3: TGTGCCAGCAGCGAGAAGTACGAGCAGTACTTC.

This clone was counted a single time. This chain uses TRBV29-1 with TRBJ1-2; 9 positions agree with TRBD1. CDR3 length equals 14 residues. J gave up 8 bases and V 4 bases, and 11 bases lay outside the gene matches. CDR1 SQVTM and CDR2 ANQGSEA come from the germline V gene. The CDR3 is CSVATGTGSGGYTF. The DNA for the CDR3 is TGCAGCGTTGCAACTGGGACAGGGAGTGGCGGCTACACCTTC.